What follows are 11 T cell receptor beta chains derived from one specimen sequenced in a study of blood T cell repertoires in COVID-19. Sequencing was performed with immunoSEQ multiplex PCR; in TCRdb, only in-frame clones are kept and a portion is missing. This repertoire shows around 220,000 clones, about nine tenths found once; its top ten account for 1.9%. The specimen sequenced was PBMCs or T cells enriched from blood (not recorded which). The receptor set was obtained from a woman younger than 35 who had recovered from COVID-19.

CDR3 coding DNA: TGTGCCAGCAGCGTGGATACAGGGGGCCCTGGAGGCTACACCTTC. Its translation: CASSVDTGGPGGYTF. J is TRBJ1-2 and V is TRBV9; 9 bases are a match to TRBD1. The CDR3 length is 15 residues. The V and J ends lost 2 bases and 8 bases, in that order; junction bases with no gene match: 10. Germline V gene data show CDR1 as SGDLS and CDR2 as YYNGEE.

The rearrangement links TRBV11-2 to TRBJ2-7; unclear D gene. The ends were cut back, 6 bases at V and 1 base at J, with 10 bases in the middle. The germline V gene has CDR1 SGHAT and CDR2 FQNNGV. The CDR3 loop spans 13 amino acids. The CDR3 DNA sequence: TGTGCCAGCAGTTCTACAGTATCCTACGAGCAGTACTTC. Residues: CASSSTVSYEQYF.

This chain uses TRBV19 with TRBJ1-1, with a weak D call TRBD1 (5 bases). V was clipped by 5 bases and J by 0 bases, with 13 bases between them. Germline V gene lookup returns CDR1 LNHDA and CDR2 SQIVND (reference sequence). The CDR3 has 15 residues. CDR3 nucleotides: TGTGCCAGTAGTCCCAGGGAATTCATGAACACTGAAGCTTTCTTT. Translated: CASSPREFMNTEAFF.

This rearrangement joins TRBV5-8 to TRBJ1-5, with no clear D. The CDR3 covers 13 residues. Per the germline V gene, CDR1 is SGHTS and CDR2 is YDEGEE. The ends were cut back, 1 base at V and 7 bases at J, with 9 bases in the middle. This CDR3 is CASSLIPRQPQHF. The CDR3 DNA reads TGTGCCAGCAGCTTGATTCCCCGGCAGCCCCAGCATTTT. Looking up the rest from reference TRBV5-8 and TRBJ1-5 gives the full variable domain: EAGVTQSPTHLIKTRGQQATLRCSPISGHTSVYWYQQALGLGLQFLLWYDEGEERNRGNFPPRFSGRQFPNYSSELNVNALELEDSALYLCASSLIPRQPQHFGDGTRLSIL.

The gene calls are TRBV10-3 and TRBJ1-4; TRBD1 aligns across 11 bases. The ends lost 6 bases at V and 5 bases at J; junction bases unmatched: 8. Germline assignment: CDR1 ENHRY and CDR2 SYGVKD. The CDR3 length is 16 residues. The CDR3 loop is CAISSGTGGQNEKLFF. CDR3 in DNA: TGTGCCATCAGCTCCGGGACAGGGGGTCAAAATGAAAAACTGTTTTTT.

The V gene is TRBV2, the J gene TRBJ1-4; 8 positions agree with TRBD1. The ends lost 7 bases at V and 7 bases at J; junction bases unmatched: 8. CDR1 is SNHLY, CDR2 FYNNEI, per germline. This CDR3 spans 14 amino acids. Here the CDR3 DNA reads TGTGCCAGCAACAGGGAGGGGACAGGTGAAAAACTGTTTTTT. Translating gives CASNREGTGEKLFF.

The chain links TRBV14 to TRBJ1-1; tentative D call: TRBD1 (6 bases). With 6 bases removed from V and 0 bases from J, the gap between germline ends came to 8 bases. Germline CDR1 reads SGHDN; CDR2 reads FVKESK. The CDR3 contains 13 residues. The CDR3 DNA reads TGTGCCAGCAGTGGACAGATGAACACTGAAGCTTTCTTT. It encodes CASSGQMNTEAFF.

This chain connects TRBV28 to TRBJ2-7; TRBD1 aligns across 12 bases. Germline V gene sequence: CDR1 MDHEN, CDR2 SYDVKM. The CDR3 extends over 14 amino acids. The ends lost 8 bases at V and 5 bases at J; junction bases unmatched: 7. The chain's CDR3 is CASRRDRGLNEQYF. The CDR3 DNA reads TGTGCCAGCCGCCGGGACAGGGGGCTTAACGAGCAGTACTTC.

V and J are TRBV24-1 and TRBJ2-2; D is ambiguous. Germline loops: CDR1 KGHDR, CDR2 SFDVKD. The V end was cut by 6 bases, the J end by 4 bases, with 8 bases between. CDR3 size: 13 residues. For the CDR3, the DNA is TGTGCCACCAGTAAACACAGCACCGGGGAGCTGTTTTTT. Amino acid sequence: CATSKHSTGELFF.

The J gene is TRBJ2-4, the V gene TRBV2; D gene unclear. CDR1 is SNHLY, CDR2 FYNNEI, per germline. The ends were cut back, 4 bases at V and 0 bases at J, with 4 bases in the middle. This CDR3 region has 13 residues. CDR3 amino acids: CASSAEAKNIQYF. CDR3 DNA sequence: TGTGCCAGCAGTGCAGAAGCCAAAAACATTCAGTACTTC.

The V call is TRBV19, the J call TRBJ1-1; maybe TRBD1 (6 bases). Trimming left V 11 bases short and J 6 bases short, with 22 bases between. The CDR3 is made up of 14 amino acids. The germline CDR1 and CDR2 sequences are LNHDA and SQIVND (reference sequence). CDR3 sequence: CASQEWQGMAEAFF. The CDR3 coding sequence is TGTGCCTCACAAGAGTGGCAGGGGATGGCTGAAGCTTTCTTT.